The 21 T cell receptor beta chains presented below share a single source sample, sequenced in a study of T cell clusters in autoimmune cytopenias. Multiplex touch-down PCR amplified TRB using TRB-A and TRB-B pools in one tube. TCRdb reprocessed the multiplex PCR reads and stores each CDR3 protein as one record, lacking DNA. Its clone listing holds some 4,100 distinct CDR3 sequences. Some 38,000 genome equivalents of blood DNA were amplified for TRB. This sample also belongs to another study, concerning T cell repertoires in aging, cancer and after chemotherapy.

Sequencing was carried out using peripheral blood. The source of these receptors is a human donor in good health.

This sequence joins TRBV7-9 and TRBJ2-1. From germline, CDR1 is SEHNR and CDR2 FQNEAQ (reference sequence). CDR3 length: 13 residues. The CDR3 reads CASSLAGYAEQFF.

J is TRBJ2-7 and V is TRBV6-1. CDR3 length: 13 amino acids. Looked up from germline, CDR1 is MNHNS and CDR2 is SASEGT. The CDR3 reads CASKISSLDEQYF.

CDR3 loop: CSARDREHSPLHF. The chain combines TRBV20-1 with TRBJ1-6; as DNA is missing, the TRBD1 call by TCRdb cannot be tested. From germline, CDR1 is DFQATT and CDR2 SNEGSKA (reference sequence). CDR3 length equals 13 residues.

This clonotype is deemed medium-sized by its frequency. The chain couples TRBV5-5 to TRBJ1-1; TCRdb's D gene call, TRBD1, goes unchecked for lack of DNA. The CDR3 consists of 15 residues. CDR1 SGHKS and CDR2 YYEKEE come from the germline V gene (reference sequence). CDR3 amino acids: CASSLGRGTGTEAFF. Together with reference TRBV5-5 and TRBJ1-1, the CDR3 gives the full variable domain: DAGVTQSPTHLIKTRGQQVTLRCSPISGHKSVSWYQQVLGQGPQFIFQYYEKEERGRGNFPDRFSARQFPNYSSELNVNALLLGDSALYLCASSLGRGTGTEAFFGQGTRLTVV.

Its frequency marks this clonotype as medium-sized (0.01 to 0.1%). CDR3 amino acids: CASSEVRRGNTEAFF. The gene calls are TRBV6-1 and TRBJ1-1. The CDR3 consists of 15 residues. Germline V gives CDR1 MNHNS, CDR2 SASEGT.

The chain uses TRBV29-1 and TRBJ2-1; checking the TCRdb D call of TRBD1 is not possible without DNA. CDR1 SQVTM and CDR2 ANQGSEA come from the germline V gene. The CDR3 is 12 amino acids. The CDR3 sequence is CSAGTGDNEQFF.

The chain uses TRBV7-2 and TRBJ2-2; TCRdb proposes TRBD2, but this gene call is untestable without DNA. The CDR3 sequence is 13 residues long. Per germline, CDR1 SGHTA and CDR2 FQGNSA. The CDR3 here is CASSSSSGGELFF.

The chain couples TRBV7-2 to TRBJ2-7. CDR3 size: 15 residues. CDR1 is SGHTA, CDR2 FQGNSA, per germline. CDR3 sequence: CASSLATGRGNEQYF.

The chain is built from TRBV2 and TRBJ2-5; TCRdb returns TRBD2, unconfirmable since there is no DNA. This CDR3 is 17 amino acids long. CDR1 SNHLY and CDR2 FYNNEI come from the germline V gene. This CDR3 is CASSERLAGGSRETQYF.

This clonotype ranks as medium-sized (0.01 to 0.1%) in terms of frequency. The chain is built from TRBV29-1 and TRBJ1-2. CDR1 is SQVTM, CDR2 ANQGSEA, per germline. The CDR3 loop spans 11 amino acids. This chain's CDR3 is CSGFSDYGYTF.

This clonotype ranks as medium-sized in terms of frequency. V is TRBV5-6 and J is TRBJ2-7; lacking DNA, the TRBD1 call made by TCRdb goes unchecked. Germline CDR1 and CDR2: SGHDT and YYEEEE. This CDR3 has 14 residues. The CDR3 sequence is CASSVSRDSYEQYF.

V and J are TRBV7-9 and TRBJ1-1; TCRdb's assignment of TRBD1 cannot be checked, as there is no DNA. This CDR3 contains 14 residues. CDR1 SEHNR and CDR2 FQNEAQ come from the germline V gene (reference sequence). The CDR3 region is CASSATGGNTEAFF.

The gene calls are TRBV7-9 and TRBJ2-1; without DNA, the TCRdb call of TRBD1 cannot be checked. The CDR3 is made up of 13 amino acids. The germline gives CDR1 SEHNR, CDR2 FQNEAQ (reference sequence). CDR3 in amino acids: CASSSGLGNEQFF.

Frequency places this clonotype as medium-sized. V and J are TRBV19 and TRBJ2-6; without DNA, the TCRdb call of TRBD1 cannot be checked. The CDR3 is 17 amino acids. Germline-derived CDR1 and CDR2 are LNHDA and SQIVND (reference sequence). The CDR3 loop reads CASSLGQGLSGANVLTF.

This clonotype shows up as medium-sized by frequency. The J gene is TRBJ2-3, the V gene TRBV19; TCRdb's D call of TRBD1 is untestable without DNA. The CDR3 is 14 residues long. CDR1 is LNHDA, CDR2 SQIVND, per germline (reference sequence). This CDR3 is CATTYGTGGDTQYF.

This clonotype is labeled medium-sized based on frequency. The genes are TRBV19 and TRBJ1-4. There are 11 residues in the CDR3. The germline gives CDR1 LNHDA, CDR2 SQIVND (reference sequence). The CDR3 spells CASTYLGKLFF.

This clonotype is labeled large based on frequency. This chain uses TRBV11-1 with TRBJ2-3; lacking DNA, the TRBD2 call made by TCRdb goes unchecked. Germline V gene data show CDR1 as SGHAT and CDR2 as FQDESV (reference sequence). The CDR3 is 17 amino acids. The CDR3 sequence is CASSFYRLAELTDTQYF.

According to its frequency, this clonotype is medium-sized (0.01 to 0.1%). The rearrangement uses TRBV6-5 and TRBJ2-5; lacking DNA, the TRBD1 call made by TCRdb goes unchecked. There are 12 residues in the CDR3. The V gene's germline CDR1 is MNHEY and CDR2 SVGAGI. CDR3 region: CASRQGGETQYF.

According to its frequency, this clonotype is medium-sized. The chain uses TRBV19 and TRBJ1-2; TCRdb's D call of TRBD1 is untestable without DNA. The CDR3 has 17 residues. Germline assignment: CDR1 LNHDA and CDR2 SQIVND (reference sequence). This chain's CDR3 is CASIRGTRTDSNYGYTF.

This sequence joins TRBV11-2 and TRBJ2-4; absent DNA, TCRdb's TRBD1 call cannot be checked. The CDR3 loop spans 15 amino acids. From germline, CDR1 is SGHAT and CDR2 FQNNGV. CDR3 loop: CASSLELRRRDIQYF.

Considering frequency, this clonotype is medium-sized. This sequence joins TRBV6-6 and TRBJ2-1; without DNA, the TCRdb call of TRBD2 cannot be checked. Looked up from germline, CDR1 is MNHNY and CDR2 is SVGAGI (reference sequence). This CDR3 has 12 amino acids. Here the CDR3 reads CASRLLATEQFF.